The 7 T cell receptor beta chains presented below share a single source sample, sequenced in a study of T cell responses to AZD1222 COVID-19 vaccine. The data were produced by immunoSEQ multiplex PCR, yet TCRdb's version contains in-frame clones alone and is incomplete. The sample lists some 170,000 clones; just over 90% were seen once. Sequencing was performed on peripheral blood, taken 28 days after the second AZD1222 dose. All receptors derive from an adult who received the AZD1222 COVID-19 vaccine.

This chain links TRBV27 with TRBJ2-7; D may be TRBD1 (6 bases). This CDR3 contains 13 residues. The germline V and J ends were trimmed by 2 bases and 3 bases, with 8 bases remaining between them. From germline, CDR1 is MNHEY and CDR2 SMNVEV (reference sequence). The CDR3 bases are TGTGCCAGCAGTTTAAACAGGGACTACGAGCAGTACTTC. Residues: CASSLNRDYEQYF.

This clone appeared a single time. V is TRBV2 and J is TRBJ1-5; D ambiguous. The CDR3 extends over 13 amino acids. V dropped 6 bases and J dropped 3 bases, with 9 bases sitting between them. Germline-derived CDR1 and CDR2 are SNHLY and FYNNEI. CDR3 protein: CASSGPFNQPQHF. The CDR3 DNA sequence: TGTGCCAGCAGCGGGCCCTTCAATCAGCCCCAGCATTTT.

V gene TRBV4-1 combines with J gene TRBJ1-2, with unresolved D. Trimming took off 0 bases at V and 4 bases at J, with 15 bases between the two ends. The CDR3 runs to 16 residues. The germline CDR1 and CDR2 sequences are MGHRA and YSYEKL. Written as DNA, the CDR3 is TGCGCCAGCAGCCAAGAAGGGTCCGGGGTGGGCTATGGCTACACCTTC. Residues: CASSQEGSGVGYGYTF.

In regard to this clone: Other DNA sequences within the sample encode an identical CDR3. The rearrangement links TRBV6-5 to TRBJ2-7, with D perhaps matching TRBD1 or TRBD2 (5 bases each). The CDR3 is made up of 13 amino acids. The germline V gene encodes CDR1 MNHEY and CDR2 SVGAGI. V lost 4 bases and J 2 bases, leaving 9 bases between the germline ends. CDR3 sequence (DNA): TGTGCCAGCAGTTTTGGGGGTACCTACGAGCAGTACTTC. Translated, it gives CASSFGGTYEQYF.

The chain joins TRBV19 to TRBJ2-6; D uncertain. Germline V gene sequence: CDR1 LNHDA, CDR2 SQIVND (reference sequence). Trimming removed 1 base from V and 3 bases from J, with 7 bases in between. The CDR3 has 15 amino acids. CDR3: CASSIALIGANVLTF. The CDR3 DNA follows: TGTGCCAGTAGTATAGCACTAATTGGGGCCAACGTCCTGACTTTC.

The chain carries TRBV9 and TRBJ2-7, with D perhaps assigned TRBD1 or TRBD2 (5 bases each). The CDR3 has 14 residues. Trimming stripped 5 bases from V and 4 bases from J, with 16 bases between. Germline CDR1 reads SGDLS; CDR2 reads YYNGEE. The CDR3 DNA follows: TGTGCCAGCAGTGGGCGACGGGGCGGGTACGAGCAGTACTTC. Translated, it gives CASSGRRGGYEQYF.

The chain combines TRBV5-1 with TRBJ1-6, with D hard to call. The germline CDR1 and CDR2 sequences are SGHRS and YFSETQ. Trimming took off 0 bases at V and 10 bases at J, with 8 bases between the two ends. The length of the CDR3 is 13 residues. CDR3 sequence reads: CASSLGPGSPLHF. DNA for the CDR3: TGCGCCAGCAGCTTGGGGCCTGGCTCACCCCTCCACTTT.